The 20 T cell receptor beta chains below all came from one sample that was sequenced in a study of T cell responses to AZD1222 COVID-19 vaccine. Generated by immunoSEQ multiplex PCR, the TCRdb table keeps only in-frame clones and is missing some. Among about 130,000 clones, 88% were seen once, and the ten largest hold 4.5% to 7%. The specimen comprised peripheral blood, sampled 28 days after the second AZD1222 dose. The receptors were sampled from an adult who received the AZD1222 COVID-19 vaccine.

V usage is TRBV6-5 and J usage is TRBJ2-3, with D possibly matching TRBD2 (6 bases). This CDR3 is 14 amino acids long. From germline, CDR1 is MNHEY and CDR2 SVGAGI. The germline V and J ends were trimmed by 2 bases and 4 bases, with 10 bases remaining between them. The CDR3 sequence: CASSYGGTPDTQYF. CDR3 in DNA: TGTGCCAGCAGTTACGGGGGGACGCCAGATACGCAGTATTTT.

The rearrangement uses TRBV19 and TRBJ2-2; unclear D gene. The CDR3 consists of 14 residues. The germline V and J ends were trimmed by 7 bases and 0 bases, with 9 bases remaining between them. Germline V gene sequence: CDR1 LNHDA, CDR2 SQIVND (reference sequence). CDR3 DNA: TGTGCCAGTACCCTCGGCTCGAACACCGGGGAGCTGTTTTTT. This encodes CASTLGSNTGELFF.

This clone was seen a few times. The rearrangement links TRBV5-6 to TRBJ2-7, with TRBD1 matching 8 bases. The V and J ends lost 3 bases and 4 bases, in that order; junction bases with no gene match: 3. The CDR3 contains 13 residues. Germline V CDR1 and CDR2: SGHDT, YYEEEE. The CDR3 DNA is TGTGCCAGCAGCTGGGACAGGACGTACGAGCAGTACTTC. Amino acids: CASSWDRTYEQYF.

The chain uses TRBV5-1 and TRBJ2-1; 10 bases agree with TRBD1. Per the germline V gene, CDR1 is SGHRS and CDR2 is YFSETQ. The CDR3 is 16 amino acids. Trimming removed 4 bases from V and 7 bases from J; junction bases left unmatched: 11. CDR3 region: CASSSITGTGANEQFF. CDR3 in DNA: TGCGCCAGCAGCAGCATCACCGGGACAGGGGCAAATGAGCAGTTCTTC.

This chain joins TRBV3-1 (or the pseudogene TRBV3-2) and TRBJ1-5; D unresolved. The germline gives CDR1 LGHDT, CDR2 YNNKEL (reference sequence). This CDR3 has 15 residues. The V and J ends lost 3 bases and 2 bases respectively, with 11 bases between them. The CDR3 nucleotides are TGTGCCAGCAGCCACGGAGGGTCTGGCAATCAGCCCCAGCATTTT. This translates into CASSHGGSGNQPQHF.

In DNA, the CDR3 is TGTGCCAGCAGTTTTGGCCCGGTGGATTCACCCCTCCACTTT. Translated: CASSFGPVDSPLHF. This chain uses TRBV27 with TRBJ1-6, with D unresolved. V dropped 3 bases and J dropped 8 bases, with 11 bases sitting between them. CDR1 and CDR2 from the germline V gene are MNHEY and SMNVEV (reference sequence). The CDR3 runs 14 residues.

The chain uses TRBV5-6 and TRBJ1-3; no clear D gene. Trimming shortened V by 3 bases and J by 1 base, and 11 bases separated the two germline ends. Germline CDR1 and CDR2: SGHDT and YYEEEE. The CDR3 contains 15 residues. The CDR3 is CASSSGRNSGNTIYF. The DNA of the CDR3 is TGTGCCAGCAGCTCCGGGCGGAATTCTGGAAACACCATATATTTT.

The genes are TRBV7-6 and TRBJ1-1; TRBD1 matches 9 bases. The CDR3 loop spans 14 amino acids. V lost 5 bases, J lost 5 bases, and 6 bases stayed unmatched. Germline CDR1 SGHVS, CDR2 FNYEAQ. The CDR3 sequence is CASSPGQGITEAFF. The CDR3 DNA reads as TGTGCCAGCAGCCCCGGACAGGGGATTACTGAAGCTTTCTTT.

J is TRBJ1-5 and V is TRBV19; 7 bases line up with TRBD1. From germline, CDR1 is LNHDA and CDR2 SQIVND (reference sequence). The CDR3 runs to 15 residues. V lost 3 bases and J lost 0; bases outside the gene matches: 2. The CDR3 DNA reads TGTGCCAGTAGTATCGGGACAGCTAGCAATCAGCCCCAGCATTTT. It is translated as CASSIGTASNQPQHF.

The chain employs TRBV30 and TRBJ2-7; D ambiguous. The V end lost 2 bases, the J end lost 3 bases, and 8 bases lay between the germline ends. CDR1 and CDR2 (germline): GTSNPN, SVGIG (reference sequence). CDR3 length: 12 amino acids. CDR3 residues: CAWSFSVYEQYF. The CDR3 coding sequence is TGTGCCTGGAGTTTCTCCGTCTACGAGCAGTACTTC.

This chain links TRBV6-2 or TRBV6-3 with TRBJ2-1; 7 bases match TRBD2. CDR3 length: 16 residues. The V and J ends lost 5 bases and 1 base, in that order; junction bases with no gene match: 8. In germline, CDR1 is MNHEY, CDR2 SVGEGT. As DNA, the CDR3 is TGTGCCAGCAGTCGCGGGGGATCGGAGTCCTACAATGAGCAGTTCTTC. Translated: CASSRGGSESYNEQFF.

This chain connects TRBV5-1 to TRBJ1-1, with TRBD1 as a possible D gene (5 bases). CDR3 length: 14 residues. Between the trimmed V and J ends, which lost 4 bases and 5 bases, there was a span of 15 bases. In germline, CDR1 is SGHRS, CDR2 YFSETQ. This CDR3 reads CASSPKLGETEAFF. The CDR3 coding sequence is TGCGCCAGCAGCCCAAAACTAGGGGAAACTGAAGCTTTCTTT. The variable domain in full, with the rest retrieved from reference TRBV5-1 and TRBJ1-1, is KAGVTQTPRYLIKTRGQQVTLSCSPISGHRSVSWYQQTPGQGLQFLFEYFSETQRNKGNFPGRFSGRQFSNSRSEMNVSTLELGDSALYLCASSPKLGETEAFFGQGTRLTVV.

The rearrangement joins TRBV23-1 to TRBJ2-7; D perhaps matches TRBD1 (6 bases). TRBV23-1 is assigned to the ORF class and has an uncertain function. V shed 4 bases and J shed 2 bases, with 15 bases lying between them. There are 15 residues in the CDR3. The CDR3 nucleotides read TGCGCCAGCAGTCGCAAGGACAGAAAAACCTACGAGCAGTACTTC. Amino acid sequence: CASSRKDRKTYEQYF.

The chain couples TRBV5-1 to TRBJ2-5, with TRBD2 matching 10 bases. After removal of 1 base from V and 3 bases from J, the junction contained 3 bases not matched to a gene. The CDR3 extends over 15 amino acids. Germline lookup yields CDR1 SGHRS and CDR2 YFSETQ. The CDR3 loop reads CASSLFLAGEETQYF. The CDR3 bases are TGCGCCAGCAGCTTGTTCCTAGCGGGAGAAGAGACCCAGTACTTC. Full variable domain (outside the CDR3, taken from reference TRBV5-1 and TRBJ2-5): KAGVTQTPRYLIKTRGQQVTLSCSPISGHRSVSWYQQTPGQGLQFLFEYFSETQRNKGNFPGRFSGRQFSNSRSEMNVSTLELGDSALYLCASSLFLAGEETQYFGPGTRLLVL.

The chain recombines TRBV11-3 with TRBJ2-5; D not resolved. The CDR3 extends over 16 amino acids. Trimming pared 0 bases from V and 4 bases from J, leaving 15 bases between. Germline loops: CDR1 SGHNT, CDR2 YENEEA. The CDR3 coding sequence is TGTGCCAGCAGCTTAGATCTGGCCAGGCCGGGAGAGACCCAGTACTTC. This sequence encodes CASSLDLARPGETQYF.

This clone was observed a single time. The gene calls are TRBV10-1 and TRBJ2-7; D is uncertain. Trimming took off 0 bases at V and 0 bases at J, with 6 bases between the two ends. CDR1 and CDR2 (germline): WNHNN, SYGVQD (reference sequence). CDR3 length: 14 residues. The chain's CDR3 is CASSESGLSYEQYF. The CDR3, as DNA: TGCGCCAGCAGTGAGTCTGGTCTCTCCTACGAGCAGTACTTC.

This clone is a singleton in its sample. The chain couples TRBV6-5 to TRBJ1-2, with a tentative D call TRBD1 (5 bases). Germline loops: CDR1 MNHEY, CDR2 SVGAGI. The CDR3 sequence is 14 residues long. Trimming pared 0 bases from V and 10 bases from J, leaving 15 bases between. Written as DNA, the CDR3 is TGTGCCAGCAGTTACTCGCGCCAGGGTGCTTCCTACACCTTC. Translation gives CASSYSRQGASYTF.

V and J are TRBV6-6 and TRBJ2-1, with TRBD2 matching 8 bases. Trimming cost V 3 bases and J 14 bases; bases outside gene matches: 12. This CDR3 is 14 amino acids long. Germline V gene sequence: CDR1 MNHNY, CDR2 SVGAGI (reference sequence). The CDR3 is CASSYEVLAGIKFF. The CDR3 nucleotides are TGTGCCAGCAGTTATGAAGTCTTAGCGGGAATAAAGTTCTTC.

V and J are TRBV5-8 and TRBJ2-7; TRBD2 agrees at 7 bases. Germline CDR1 SGHTS, CDR2 YDEGEE. The CDR3 spans 13 residues. J lost 5 bases, V lost 0 bases, and 2 bases had no gene match. The CDR3: CASSLGEGNEQYF. In DNA form, the CDR3 reads TGTGCCAGCAGCTTGGGGGAGGGAAACGAGCAGTACTTC.

The J gene is TRBJ1-3, the V gene TRBV7-6; 8 bases map to TRBD1. The germline V gene encodes CDR1 SGHVS and CDR2 FNYEAQ. V shed 0 bases and J 4 bases; nucleotides not matched to a gene: 5. The CDR3 covers 16 residues. The CDR3: CASSLAQGAPGNTIYF. CDR3 DNA sequence: TGTGCCAGCAGCTTAGCGCAGGGGGCGCCGGGAAACACCATATATTTT.